This TCR beta chain was sequenced during a study of human T cells and chemical hapten exposure. Study-level information: Recorded diagnoses among the mostly female patients were alopecia areata, totalis or universalis. Broader study findings: No alteration of TCRs above 1 in 1000 frequency was seen with DPC sensitization. Among expanded TCRs, significantly more large CDR3 similarity clusters formed than among controls.

Germline V gives CDR1 SQVTM, CDR2 ANQGSEA. This CDR3 spans 13 amino acids. V was trimmed by 0 bases and J by 5 bases, leaving 10 bases between them. Notes on this clonotype: The antigen is not known.

The sample's time point: patch test 1, 2 weeks after DPC sensitization. Treatment indicated: therapeutic diphenylcyclopropenone sensitization with weekly scalp DPC. One entry per CDR3 protein, called by TCRdb with MiXCR from the RACE reads. The repertoire consists of fewer than 500,000 distinct CDR3 sequences, with approximately 4.4% occurring once and the leading ten covering 2% to 2.5%. The genes are TRBV29-1 and TRBJ2-5; perhaps D is TRBD1 or TRBD2 (5 bases each). Sequencing was performed on whole blood, taken in connection with sensitization to the hapten diphenylcyclopropenone (DPC). This sequence was found in a woman in her fifties or sixties with alopecia areata. Some clones in this sample may be carry-over from other donors' samples. CDR3 bases: TGCAGCGTTGAAGATCTCAGGGAGGAGACCCAGTACTTC. Its protein is CSVEDLREETQYF.